These 30 T cell receptor beta chains share one sample of origin, sequenced in a study of OX40 agonist ivuxolimab in advanced cancers. Assay: immunoSEQ multiplex PCR; the TCRdb copy retains only in-frame clones and omits some. The top ten clones hold 5.5% to 8% of a sample with about 15,000 clones, around nine tenths of them seen once. The sequenced sample was CD4+ or CD8+ T cells sorted from blood, obtained in a trial of the OX40 agonist ivuxolimab. The receptors here all came from an adult with an advanced solid tumor such as melanoma, head and neck, liver or kidney cancer.

This clone showed up just once. V is TRBV19 and J is TRBJ2-5; 9 nucleotides match TRBD2. From germline, CDR1 is LNHDA and CDR2 SQIVND (reference sequence). V was clipped by 2 bases and J by 4 bases; unmatched bases: 5. This CDR3 is 15 amino acids long. CDR3 region: CASSINKAGGETQYF. The CDR3 nucleotides are TGTGCCAGTAGTATAAATAAAGCGGGGGGAGAGACCCAGTACTTC. Variable domain in full (rest from reference TRBV19 and TRBJ2-5): DGGITQSPKYLFRKEGQNVTLSCEQNLNHDAMYWYRQDPGQGLRLIYYSQIVNDFQKGDIAEGYSVSREKKESFPLTVTSAQKNPTAFYLCASSINKAGGETQYFGPGTRLLVL.

This clone came up once. This chain joins TRBV6-5 and TRBJ1-1; a weak D match, TRBD1 (6 bases). The germline gives CDR1 MNHEY, CDR2 SVGAGI. The V end was cut by 9 bases, the J end by 1 base, with 12 bases between. This CDR3 has 13 amino acids. This CDR3 reads CASVQGTNTEAFF. CDR3 coding DNA: TGTGCCAGTGTACAGGGAACGAACACTGAAGCTTTCTTT.

The chain is built from TRBV18 and TRBJ2-1; 7 bases are a match to TRBD2. Germline trimming cut 8 bases from V and 0 bases from J; bases unmatched to any gene: 10. CDR1 and CDR2 from the germline V gene are KGHSH and LQKENI. This CDR3 spans 16 amino acids. The CDR3 DNA is TGTGCCAGCGAATCTACAGCGGGGAGCTCCTACAATGAGCAGTTCTTC. Translation: CASESTAGSSYNEQFF. The full variable domain, rest sourced from reference TRBV18 and TRBJ2-1, is NAGVMQNPRHLVRRRGQEARLRCSPMKGHSHVYWYRQLPEEGLKFMVYLQKENIIDESGMPKERFSAEFPKEGPSILRIQQVVRGDSAAYFCASESTAGSSYNEQFFGPGTRLTVL.

V gene TRBV5-1 combines with J gene TRBJ2-1, with TRBD2 matching over 9 bases. The CDR3 contains 18 residues. CDR1 SGHRS and CDR2 YFSETQ come from the germline V gene. V lost 3 bases and J lost 4; bases outside the gene matches: 14. CDR3 nucleotide sequence: TGCGCCAGCAGCTCGGGGGGACTAGCTCCTCCCAATTACAATGAGCAGTTCTTC. It encodes CASSSGGLAPPNYNEQFF.

The V gene is TRBV7-2, the J gene TRBJ2-4, with TRBD1 as a possible D gene (6 bases). The CDR3 contains 16 residues. V was shortened by 3 bases and J by 0 bases, with 12 bases between the two germline ends. Per the germline V gene, CDR1 is SGHTA and CDR2 is FQGNSA. CDR3 protein: CASSLEDRLAKNIQYF. The CDR3 DNA sequence: TGTGCCAGCAGCTTGGAGGACAGATTAGCCAAAAACATTCAGTACTTC.

The chain combines TRBV29-1 with TRBJ1-1; D is possibly TRBD1 (6 bases). V was shortened by 6 bases and J by 2 bases, with 13 bases between the two germline ends. Germline values: CDR1 SQVTM, CDR2 ANQGSEA. The CDR3 is 13 amino acids. The CDR3, as DNA: TGCAGCGTCCAGGGGACTTTAAACACTGAAGCTTTCTTT. It yields the protein CSVQGTLNTEAFF.

The chain combines TRBV7-2 with TRBJ2-7, with 10 bases fitting TRBD2. Trimming took 4 bases from V and 5 from J; bases not matched to a gene: 5. Looked up from germline, CDR1 is SGHTA and CDR2 is FQGNSA. The CDR3 has 14 amino acids. The CDR3 here is CASSSGTSVNEQYF. The DNA of the CDR3 is TGTGCCAGCAGCTCCGGGACTAGCGTAAACGAGCAGTACTTC.

This chain joins TRBV30 and TRBJ1-5; 8 nucleotides agree with TRBD1. Looked up from germline, CDR1 is GTSNPN and CDR2 is SVGIG (reference sequence). J gave up 0 bases and V 0 bases, and 10 bases lay outside the gene matches. This CDR3 region has 18 residues. The CDR3 coding sequence is TGTGCCTGGAGTGTGGGGGAGGGACAGGAGGTTAGCAATCAGCCCCAGCATTTT. This codes for CAWSVGEGQEVSNQPQHF.

The chain links TRBV7-2 to TRBJ2-7; D call uncertain. The V end was cut by 1 base, the J end by 0 bases, with 10 bases between. The CDR3 runs 15 residues. The germline V gene encodes CDR1 SGHTA and CDR2 FQGNSA. CDR3 region: CASSLEQTFSYEQYF. For the CDR3, the DNA is TGTGCCAGCAGCTTAGAACAGACATTCTCCTACGAGCAGTACTTC.

The chain joins TRBV5-1 to TRBJ1-1; no clear D. The germline CDR1 and CDR2 sequences are SGHRS and YFSETQ. V lost 5 bases and J lost 7, with 18 bases in between. The CDR3 sequence is 14 residues long. CDR3 in amino acids: CASSDPRSGFEAFF. For the CDR3, the DNA is TGCGCCAGCAGTGACCCCAGGTCAGGTTTTGAAGCTTTCTTT.

The sample holds a few counts of this clone. The chain is built from TRBV5-6 and TRBJ2-5; 9 bases are shared with TRBD2. Germline CDR1 is SGHDT and CDR2 is YYEEEE. Trimming took 0 bases from V and 5 from J; bases not matched to a gene: 2. The CDR3 totals 14 residues. This chain's CDR3 is CASSLGGGVETQYF. The CDR3 nucleotides are TGTGCCAGCAGCTTGGGCGGGGGGGTGGAGACCCAGTACTTC. Using reference TRBV5-6 and TRBJ2-5 for the parts outside the CDR3, the full variable domain is DAGVTQSPTHLIKTRGQQVTLRCSPKSGHDTVSWYQQALGQGPQFIFQYYEEEERQRGNFPDRFSGHQFPNYSSELNVNALLLGDSALYLCASSLGGGVETQYFGPGTRLLVL.

This clone is termed medium-sized. This sequence joins TRBV19 and TRBJ1-5; unclear D gene. The germline V and J ends were trimmed by 7 bases and 0 bases, with 13 bases remaining between them. In germline, CDR1 is LNHDA, CDR2 SQIVND (reference sequence). This CDR3 is 15 amino acids long. CDR3 sequence (DNA): TGTGCCAGTAATACAGTAGCATATAGCAATCAGCCCCAGCATTTT. Its translation: CASNTVAYSNQPQHF.

In its sample, this clone was seen once. The CDR3 loop is CAWNSLRSYGYTF. CDR3 bases: TGTGCCTGGAATAGCCTTAGGAGCTATGGCTACACCTTC. This chain connects TRBV30 to TRBJ1-2, with D unresolved. V gave up 4 bases and J gave up 4 bases, with 13 bases separating them. This CDR3 region has 13 residues. Germline V gene data show CDR1 as GTSNPN and CDR2 as SVGIG (reference sequence).

CDR3 DNA: TGTGCCAGCAGCTTTTGGGGGACCAACTACAATGAGCAGTTCTTC. This translates into CASSFWGTNYNEQFF. The chain couples TRBV7-2 to TRBJ2-1; D tentatively fits TRBD1 or TRBD2 (5 bases each). Trimming cost V 3 bases and J 3 bases, with 12 bases left between them. The CDR3 runs 15 residues. Germline values: CDR1 SGHTA, CDR2 FQGNSA.

V is TRBV6-1 and J is TRBJ2-1; 7 bases line up with TRBD1. The CDR3 spans 14 residues. Per the germline V gene, CDR1 is MNHNS and CDR2 is SASEGT. The junction had 8 bases not matched to a gene; V was cut back by 5 bases and J by 7 bases. Here the CDR3 DNA reads TGTGCCAGCAGTCCCGGACAGGTTAGAAATGAGCAGTTCTTC. It specifies CASSPGQVRNEQFF.

This clone was counted between two and nine times. The rearrangement joins TRBV5-5 to TRBJ1-4; no definite D call. Germline V gives CDR1 SGHKS, CDR2 YYEKEE (reference sequence). V was clipped by 3 bases and J by 4 bases, with 7 bases between them. There are 13 residues in the CDR3. DNA for the CDR3: TGTGCCAGCAGCTCCGTACTTAATGAAAAACTGTTTTTT. It encodes CASSSVLNEKLFF. The whole variable domain, remainder taken from reference TRBV5-5 and TRBJ1-4, is DAGVTQSPTHLIKTRGQQVTLRCSPISGHKSVSWYQQVLGQGPQFIFQYYEKEERGRGNFPDRFSARQFPNYSSELNVNALLLGDSALYLCASSSVLNEKLFFGSGTQLSVL.

The chain is built from TRBV13 and TRBJ2-7; TRBD2 might be the D (5 bases). CDR3 size: 13 residues. Trimming cost V 4 bases and J 3 bases, with 10 bases left between them. In germline, CDR1 is PRHDT, CDR2 FYEKMQ (reference sequence). The CDR3: CASSSTRDYEQYF. The CDR3 DNA reads TGTGCCAGCAGCTCCACCCGGGACTACGAGCAGTACTTC.

The chain uses TRBV7-8 and TRBJ1-1; TRBD1 matches 8 bases. CDR1 SGHVS and CDR2 FQNEAQ come from the germline V gene. J was trimmed by 7 bases and V by 5 bases; bases with no gene match: 9. CDR3 length equals 14 residues. Here the CDR3 reads CASSPDRGLVEAFF. The DNA of the CDR3 is TGTGCCAGCAGCCCCGACAGGGGATTGGTTGAAGCTTTCTTT.

CDR3 sequence reads: CAWSPQGRGSYSGNTIYF. The DNA of the CDR3 is TGTGCCTGGAGTCCTCAGGGTAGGGGCAGCTACTCTGGAAACACCATATATTTT. The chain is built from TRBV30 and TRBJ1-3, with a weak D call TRBD1 (5 bases). The CDR3 covers 18 residues. Trimming took 2 bases from V and 0 from J, leaving 20 bases between them. CDR1 and CDR2 from the germline V gene are GTSNPN and SVGIG (reference sequence).

This chain joins TRBV6-5 and TRBJ1-6; D is unclear. Germline CDR1 reads MNHEY; CDR2 reads SVGAGI. The V gene lost 7 bases and the J gene lost 7 bases, with 14 bases spanning the gap. The CDR3 contains 14 residues. The CDR3 bases are TGTGCCAGCAAGCAGCAGATGCCCAATTCACCCCTCCACTTT. Translated, it gives CASKQQMPNSPLHF.

V usage is TRBV5-1 and J usage is TRBJ1-4; D possibly corresponds to TRBD1 (5 bases). Trimming left V 2 bases short and J 6 bases short, with 11 bases between. There are 14 residues in the CDR3. Per germline, CDR1 SGHRS and CDR2 YFSETQ. The CDR3 sequence: CASSLRGVDEKLFF. The CDR3, as DNA: TGCGCCAGCAGCTTAAGGGGTGTTGATGAAAAACTGTTTTTT.

V gene TRBV7-6 combines with J gene TRBJ2-7; 8 bases map to TRBD2. This CDR3 is built from 15 residues. CDR1 and CDR2 (germline): SGHVS, FNYEAQ. Trimming removed 2 bases from V and 2 bases from J; junction bases left unmatched: 5. The CDR3 DNA follows: TGTGCCAGCAGCTTACAGCCCGGGGGGGCCTACGAGCAGTACTTC. This encodes CASSLQPGGAYEQYF. Combining the CDR3 with reference TRBV7-6 and TRBJ2-7 gives the whole variable domain GAGVSQSPRYKVTKRGQDVALRCDPISGHVSLYWYRQALGQGPEFLTYFNYEAQQDKSGLPNDRFSAERPEGSISTLTIQRTEQRDSAMYRCASSLQPGGAYEQYFGPGTRLTVT.

V gene TRBV5-1 combines with J gene TRBJ2-1; 8 bases match TRBD2. With 6 bases clipped from V and 3 bases from J, the junction kept 8 bases outside the gene matches. This CDR3 comprises 15 residues. Germline CDR1 and CDR2: SGHRS and YFSETQ. CDR3 DNA sequence: TGCGCCAGCATCGACAGCGGGGGCCGCTACAATGAGCAGTTCTTC. Its translation is CASIDSGGRYNEQFF.

The rearrangement uses TRBV4-1 and TRBJ2-7, with 9 bases matching TRBD1. This CDR3 has 15 amino acids. The germline CDR1 and CDR2 sequences are MGHRA and YSYEKL. The V and J ends lost 2 bases and 6 bases, in that order; junction bases with no gene match: 8. The CDR3 is CASSQPGGTGFEQYF. DNA for the CDR3: TGCGCCAGCAGCCAACCCGGCGGGACAGGGTTCGAGCAGTACTTC.

The chain couples TRBV7-9 to TRBJ2-2; perhaps TRBD1 as D (5 bases). Germline V gene sequence: CDR1 SEHNR, CDR2 FQNEAQ (reference sequence). V was shortened by 4 bases and J by 5 bases, with 11 bases between the two germline ends. CDR3 length equals 14 residues. The CDR3 bases are TGTGCCAGCAGCTCCCAGGGCGGTACCGGGGAGCTGTTTTTT. It specifies CASSSQGGTGELFF.

The chain joins TRBV11-2 to TRBJ2-5, with a tentative D call TRBD2 (6 bases). Germline V gives CDR1 SGHAT, CDR2 FQNNGV. Between the trimmed V and J ends, which lost 9 bases and 3 bases, there was a span of 17 bases. The CDR3 consists of 14 residues. The CDR3 DNA reads as TGTGCCAGTGGCCGACGGAGGGGAGAAGAGACCCAGTACTTC. It encodes CASGRRRGEETQYF.

CDR3 protein: CASCHRFNQPQHF. CDR3 nucleotides: TGTGCCAGCTGCCACAGATTCAATCAGCCCCAGCATTTT. The genes are TRBV2 and TRBJ1-5; no clear D gene. Per the germline V gene, CDR1 is SNHLY and CDR2 is FYNNEI. This CDR3 has 13 amino acids. V shed 8 bases and J shed 3 bases, with 11 bases lying between them.

V is TRBV19 and J is TRBJ2-5; 8 bases match TRBD1. This CDR3 spans 14 amino acids. V shed 5 bases, J shed 2 bases, and the junction held 4 bases outside the gene matches. The germline V gene has CDR1 LNHDA and CDR2 SQIVND (reference sequence). CDR3 nucleotides: TGTGCCAGTAGTTCGGGACAGGTACAAGAGACCCAGTACTTC. It is translated as CASSSGQVQETQYF.

This chain links TRBV6-6 with TRBJ1-1, with no clear D. This CDR3 is built from 12 residues. Germline loops: CDR1 MNHNY, CDR2 SVGAGI (reference sequence). Trimming pared 2 bases from V and 6 bases from J, leaving 7 bases between. In DNA, the CDR3 is TGTGCCAGCAGTTACACGGGCGCTGAAGCTTTCTTT. Translation gives CASSYTGAEAFF.

This chain joins TRBV27 and TRBJ1-5; D unclear. Looked up from germline, CDR1 is MNHEY and CDR2 is SMNVEV (reference sequence). The length of the CDR3 is 19 residues. Trimming removed 1 base from V and 2 bases from J, with 21 bases in between. CDR3 residues: CASSLFGRSSGLGNQPQHF. CDR3 coding DNA: TGTGCCAGCAGTTTATTTGGACGGTCGTCCGGCCTGGGCAATCAGCCCCAGCATTTT.